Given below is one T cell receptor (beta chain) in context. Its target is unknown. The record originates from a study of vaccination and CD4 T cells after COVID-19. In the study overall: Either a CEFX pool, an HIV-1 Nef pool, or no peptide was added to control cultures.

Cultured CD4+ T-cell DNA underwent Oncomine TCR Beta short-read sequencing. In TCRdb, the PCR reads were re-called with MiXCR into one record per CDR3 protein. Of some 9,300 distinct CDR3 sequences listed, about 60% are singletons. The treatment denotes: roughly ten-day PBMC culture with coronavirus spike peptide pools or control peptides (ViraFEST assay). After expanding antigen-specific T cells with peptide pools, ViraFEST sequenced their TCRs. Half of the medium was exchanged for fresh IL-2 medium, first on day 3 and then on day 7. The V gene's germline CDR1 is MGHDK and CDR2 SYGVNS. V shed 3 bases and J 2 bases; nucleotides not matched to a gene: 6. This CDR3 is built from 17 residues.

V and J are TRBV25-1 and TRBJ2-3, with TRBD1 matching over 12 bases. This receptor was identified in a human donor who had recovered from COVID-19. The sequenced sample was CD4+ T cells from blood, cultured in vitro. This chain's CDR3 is CASSDAGTGGYTDTQYF. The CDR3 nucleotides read TGTGCCAGCAGTGATGCTGGGACAGGGGGCTACACAGATACGCAGTATTTT.